Detailed here is one TCR beta chain. The data were obtained in a study of blood T cell repertoires in COVID-19. The CDR3 is 17 residues long. Unmatched junction bases numbered 10, after V lost 4 bases and J lost 8 bases. Germline V gives CDR1 KGHDR, CDR2 SFDVKD. Only in-frame clones appear in the TCRdb table, and some are missing; sequencing was by immunoSEQ multiplex PCR. The sample includes around 150,000 clones, approximately 83% of them seen just once. The specimen sequenced was peripheral blood. This sequence originates from a man aged 70-80 years with acute or convalescent COVID-19. This chain connects TRBV24-1 to TRBJ2-1, with 13 bases aligning to TRBD2. CDR3 DNA: TGTGCCACCAGTGACACTAGCGGGAGGGCCGTGTCGGATGAGCAGTTCTTC. It is translated as CATSDTSGRAVSDEQFF.